This T cell receptor (beta chain) comes out of a study of blood T cells in healthy people across ages. The use of a sample-barcoded 5' primer and a J-beta primer mix characterized a second PCR of about 7 to 12 cycles. TCRdb re-called the 5' RACE reads through MiXCR, storing one row per CDR3 protein. The sample gives almost 800,000 distinct CDR3 sequences, 58% of which show up once; about 20% is in the top ten. This clonotype turned up a few times. The sequenced sample was blood. The sequence was collected from a man aged 25-45 years in good health.

The CDR3 DNA sequence: TGTGCCAGTGGAGGACAGGCCTCCGCGGGGACGCAGTATTTT. Its translation: CASGGQASAGTQYF. The rearrangement links TRBV7-2 to TRBJ2-3, with D perhaps TRBD1 (7 bases). Germline V gene data show CDR1 as SGHTA and CDR2 as FQGNSA. The CDR3 runs to 14 residues. With 9 bases removed from V and 9 bases from J, the gap between germline ends came to 22 bases. Full variable domain (rest looked up from reference TRBV7-2 and TRBJ2-3): GAGVSQSPSNKVTEKGKDVELRCDPISGHTALYWYRQSLGQGLEFLIYFQGNSAPDKSGLPSDRFSAERTGGSVSTLTIQRTQQEDSAVYLCASGGQASAGTQYFGPGTRLTVL.